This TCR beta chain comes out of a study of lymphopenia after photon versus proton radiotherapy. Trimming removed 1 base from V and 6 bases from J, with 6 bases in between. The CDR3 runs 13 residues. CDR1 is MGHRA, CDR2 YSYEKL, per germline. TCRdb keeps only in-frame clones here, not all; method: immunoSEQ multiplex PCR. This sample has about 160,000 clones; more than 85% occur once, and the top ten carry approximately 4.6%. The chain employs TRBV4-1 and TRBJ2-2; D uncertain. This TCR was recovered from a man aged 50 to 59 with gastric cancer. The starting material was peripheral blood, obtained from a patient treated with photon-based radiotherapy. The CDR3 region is CASSQGRAGELFF. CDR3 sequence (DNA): TGCGCCAGCAGCCAAGGTAGAGCCGGGGAGCTGTTTTTT.